The 26 T cell receptor beta chains below all came from one sample that was sequenced in a study of PD-L1 blockade in urothelial cancer listed by TCRdb under 2017. The sample's time point label, decoded: peripheral blood 6 weeks after treatment start. The library relied on the immunoSEQ multiplex PCR assay. Drawn from immuneACCESS, this table holds only the in-frame rearrangements with V and J called that TCRdb kept. Clones are partly lost; checked studies trace under half to an unresolved V gene and leave the rest unexplained. Present in this sample are around 110,000 clones, roughly 89% of which were seen just once. The ten largest clones capture more than 1.5% of the sample. Sequenced material: PBMCs, taken around atezolizumab (anti-PD-L1) treatment. The source of these receptors is a man aged 55-75 years with urothelial cancer.

V gene TRBV7-9 combines with J gene TRBJ2-7, with a tentative D call TRBD2 (6 bases). V was shortened by 2 bases and J by 3 bases, with 14 bases between the two germline ends. The germline V gene has CDR1 SEHNR and CDR2 FQNEAQ (reference sequence). This CDR3 contains 15 residues. The CDR3 nucleotides read TGTGCCAGCAGCTTAATAGCGGAGACCCACTACGAGCAGTACTTC. Its protein product is CASSLIAETHYEQYF.

V gene TRBV7-9 combines with J gene TRBJ2-3, with 9 bases fitting TRBD2. This CDR3 comprises 14 residues. The germline gives CDR1 SEHNR, CDR2 FQNEAQ (reference sequence). With 3 bases clipped from V and 5 bases from J, the junction kept 3 bases outside the gene matches. In nucleotides, the CDR3 is TGTGCCAGCAGCTTTAGCGGGAGTGTAGATACGCAGTATTTT. It is translated as CASSFSGSVDTQYF.

V usage is TRBV11-1 and J usage is TRBJ2-7, with 11 positions matching TRBD2. The CDR3 loop spans 16 amino acids. V lost 1 base to trimming and J lost 1 base; unmatched junction nucleotides: 3. Germline values: CDR1 SGHAT, CDR2 FQDESV (reference sequence). For the CDR3, the DNA is TGTGCCAGCAGCTTAGACCTAGCGGGAGGTTCCTACGAGCAGTACTTC. As protein: CASSLDLAGGSYEQYF.

This clone was seen once. V and J are TRBV5-8 and TRBJ1-2; D possibly corresponds to TRBD1 (5 bases). V lost 3 bases and J 7 bases, leaving 10 bases between the germline ends. This CDR3 spans 12 amino acids. CDR1 SGHTS and CDR2 YDEGEE come from the germline V gene. CDR3 coding DNA: TGTGCCAGCAGCTCGTCAGGGCTTGGCTACACCTTC. Translated, it gives CASSSSGLGYTF.

The chain carries TRBV5-1 and TRBJ2-7; TRBD1 matches 10 bases. Germline-derived CDR1 and CDR2 are SGHRS and YFSETQ. V lost 4 bases to trimming and J lost 7 bases; unmatched junction nucleotides: 5. The CDR3 runs 13 residues. CDR3 sequence: CASSRGTGEEQYF. DNA of the CDR3: TGCGCCAGCAGCAGGGGGACAGGGGAAGAGCAGTACTTC.

The V call is TRBV5-1, the J call TRBJ2-7; TRBD2 is a possible D gene (5 bases). The germline V gene encodes CDR1 SGHRS and CDR2 YFSETQ. The CDR3 totals 16 residues. Deletions cut 0 bases from V and 2 bases from J, with 15 bases between. Here the CDR3 reads CASSLGGFGETYEQYF. The CDR3 bases are TGCGCCAGCAGCTTGGGAGGTTTTGGGGAGACCTACGAGCAGTACTTC.

The gene calls are TRBV19 and TRBJ1-4; TRBD1 matches 7 bases. V shed 5 bases and J 8 bases; nucleotides not matched to a gene: 8. This CDR3 is 14 amino acids long. Germline V gives CDR1 LNHDA, CDR2 SQIVND (reference sequence). The CDR3 protein is CASSDRETEEKLFF. CDR3 DNA: TGTGCCAGTAGTGACAGGGAAACAGAAGAAAAACTGTTTTTT.

In its sample, this clone was seen a few times. The rearrangement uses TRBV9 and TRBJ1-6; D uncertain. CDR1 is SGDLS, CDR2 YYNGEE, per germline. The CDR3 runs 13 residues. V lost 0 bases and J 7 bases, leaving 5 bases between the germline ends. CDR3 loop: CASSVGENSPLHF. In DNA form, the CDR3 reads TGTGCCAGCAGCGTAGGGGAGAATTCACCCCTCCACTTT.

The chain couples TRBV7-3 to TRBJ2-7; 8 nucleotides align to TRBD1. The length of the CDR3 is 14 residues. Germline V gene lookup returns CDR1 SGHTA and CDR2 FQGTGA. V was pared by 5 bases and J by 5 bases, with 8 bases of the junction left unmatched. CDR3 residues: CASSLDRARNEQYF. CDR3 coding DNA: TGTGCCAGCAGCCTGGACAGGGCGAGAAACGAGCAGTACTTC.

The V call is TRBV9, the J call TRBJ2-6, with 9 bases that match TRBD2. Germline CDR1 is SGDLS and CDR2 is YYNGEE. This CDR3 comprises 17 residues. V trimming: 3 bases; J trimming: 2 bases; junction bases outside the gene matches: 6. The CDR3 DNA reads TGTGCCAGCAGCGGAGCGGGGGGAACCACTGGGGCCAACGTCCTGACTTTC. Translation gives CASSGAGGTTGANVLTF.

The rearrangement joins TRBV28 to TRBJ2-6; D perhaps matches TRBD2 (7 bases). The CDR3 sequence is 16 residues long. CDR1 MDHEN and CDR2 SYDVKM come from the germline V gene. Trimming shortened V by 6 bases and J by 1 base, and 13 bases separated the two germline ends. CDR3 residues: CASSQGGGSGANVLTF. CDR3 coding DNA: TGTGCCAGCAGCCAAGGGGGGGGGTCTGGGGCCAACGTCCTGACTTTC.

In this sample, this clone turned up once. The rearrangement joins TRBV27 to TRBJ2-7; 9 nucleotides line up with TRBD1. Per germline, CDR1 MNHEY and CDR2 SMNVEV (reference sequence). The J segment lost 4 bases and the V segment lost 3 bases, leaving 4 bases of the junction unmatched. This CDR3 has 14 amino acids. CDR3 DNA sequence: TGTGCCAGCAGTTTCGGACAGGGGATGTACGAGCAGTACTTC. Protein product: CASSFGQGMYEQYF.

The rearrangement links TRBV9 to TRBJ2-7; 7 bases fit TRBD1. This CDR3 spans 16 amino acids. J was trimmed by 3 bases and V by 1 base; bases with no gene match: 10. Germline-derived CDR1 and CDR2 are SGDLS and YYNGEE. As DNA, the CDR3 is TGTGCCAGCAGCGTACGGGGACAGAGCCCCCTCTACGAGCAGTACTTC. It is translated as CASSVRGQSPLYEQYF.

The chain couples TRBV5-1 to TRBJ1-6; 11 positions match TRBD1. This CDR3 has 13 residues. Losses at the gene ends were 5 bases for V and 13 bases for J; bases not matched to a gene: 5. Germline loops: CDR1 SGHRS, CDR2 YFSETQ. In nucleotides, the CDR3 is TGCGCCAGCAGGATGGACAGGGGGCCTCCCCTCCACTTT. Translated, it gives CASRMDRGPPLHF.

This chain uses TRBV28 with TRBJ1-4, with a possible D match to TRBD1 (5 bases). Deletions cut 5 bases from V and 0 bases from J, with 10 bases between. Per the germline V gene, CDR1 is MDHEN and CDR2 is SYDVKM. The CDR3 extends over 15 amino acids. CDR3 nucleotide sequence: TGTGCCAGCAGTCCGGACACCACAACTAATGAAAAACTGTTTTTT. This sequence encodes CASSPDTTTNEKLFF.

The chain employs TRBV6-5 and TRBJ1-2; D unresolved. CDR3 length: 14 residues. CDR1 MNHEY and CDR2 SVGAGI come from the germline V gene. V was shortened by 5 bases and J by 6 bases, with 16 bases between the two germline ends. The CDR3 loop is CASSPFPSVDGYTF. The CDR3 region has the DNA TGTGCCAGCAGTCCCTTTCCGAGTGTTGATGGCTACACCTTC.

J is TRBJ2-2 and V is TRBV5-1, with unresolved D. This CDR3 comprises 14 residues. V gave up 4 bases and J gave up 10 bases, with 17 bases separating them. From germline, CDR1 is SGHRS and CDR2 YFSETQ. CDR3 DNA: TGCGCCAGCAGCGCGGCCCCCCCCGTCATGGAGCTGTTTTTT. Encoded protein: CASSAAPPVMELFF.

This clone appeared a single time. This chain uses TRBV5-6 with TRBJ2-7; possibly TRBD2 for D (5 bases). Germline loops: CDR1 SGHDT, CDR2 YYEEEE. Trimming left V 3 bases short and J 1 base short, with 17 bases between. This CDR3 spans 16 amino acids. Here the CDR3 reads CASSSSLRVGSYEQYF. In DNA, the CDR3 is TGTGCCAGCAGCTCATCCTTGAGGGTAGGATCCTACGAGCAGTACTTC.

The V call is TRBV5-1, the J call TRBJ1-2, with 8 nucleotides matching TRBD1. The J segment lost 4 bases and the V segment lost 0 bases, leaving 8 bases of the junction unmatched. This CDR3 is built from 16 residues. Germline-derived CDR1 and CDR2 are SGHRS and YFSETQ. In DNA, the CDR3 is TGCGCCAGCAGCTTGGAGTCCGGGACAGGCCGCTATGGCTACACCTTC. Amino acids: CASSLESGTGRYGYTF.

CDR3 nucleotides: TGTGCCAGCAGCTTAGAACCACCGGGACAGGGTTACACTGAAGCTTTCTTT. The encoded protein is CASSLEPPGQGYTEAFF. V gene TRBV11-2 combines with J gene TRBJ1-1, with TRBD1 matching 9 bases. Germline V gene sequence: CDR1 SGHAT, CDR2 FQNNGV. Trimming removed 0 bases from V and 3 bases from J; junction bases left unmatched: 8. The CDR3 runs to 17 residues.

The chain couples TRBV9 to TRBJ2-5, with 15 nucleotides matching TRBD2. Germline V gene lookup returns CDR1 SGDLS and CDR2 YYNGEE. CDR3 length: 17 amino acids. Losses at the gene ends were 2 bases for V and 5 bases for J; bases not matched to a gene: 7. Here the CDR3 reads CASSVGLAGGRGETQYF. In DNA, the CDR3 is TGTGCCAGCAGCGTCGGACTAGCGGGGGGGAGGGGCGAGACCCAGTACTTC.

The V gene is TRBV25-1, the J gene TRBJ2-7; 7 bases agree with TRBD1. Germline lookup yields CDR1 MGHDK and CDR2 SYGVNS. The CDR3 is made up of 16 amino acids. V gave up 1 base and J gave up 5 bases; unmatched junction bases: 11. CDR3 protein: CASSELSYRGQNEQYF. CDR3 DNA sequence: TGTGCCAGCAGTGAATTGAGTTATAGGGGGCAGAACGAGCAGTACTTC.

The J gene is TRBJ2-5, the V gene TRBV27; D is undetermined. The CDR3 consists of 15 residues. V was cut by 8 bases and J by 2 bases, with 18 bases left in between. CDR1 MNHEY and CDR2 SMNVEV come from the germline V gene (reference sequence). This CDR3 reads CASQTYPGKQETQYF. The CDR3 coding sequence is TGTGCCAGCCAAACATATCCTGGCAAACAAGAGACCCAGTACTTC.

This rearrangement joins TRBV7-8 to TRBJ2-7; D not resolved. Per the germline V gene, CDR1 is SGHVS and CDR2 is FQNEAQ. Deletions cut 5 bases from V and 6 bases from J, with 14 bases between. This CDR3 is built from 13 residues. The CDR3 nucleotides are TGTGCCAGCAGCACCTATGTAGTTAGCGAGCAGTACTTC. Translating gives CASSTYVVSEQYF.

This CDR3 reads CASKERVAGYYGYTF. CDR3 coding DNA: TGTGCCAGTAAGGAGAGGGTGGCAGGATACTATGGCTACACCTTC. The rearrangement uses TRBV19 and TRBJ1-2; D not resolved. The V gene lost 7 bases and the J gene lost 3 bases, with 18 bases spanning the gap. Germline V gives CDR1 LNHDA, CDR2 SQIVND (reference sequence). The CDR3 runs to 15 residues.

The chain's CDR3 is CASSIDLRQGADEQYF. In DNA form, the CDR3 reads TGTGCCAGTAGTATAGACTTGCGACAGGGGGCGGACGAGCAGTACTTC. The chain links TRBV19 to TRBJ2-7, with 10 nucleotides matching TRBD1. Germline CDR1 reads LNHDA; CDR2 reads SQIVND (reference sequence). V lost 0 bases, J lost 5 bases, and 7 bases stayed unmatched. This CDR3 has 16 amino acids.